Listed here are 30 T cell receptor beta chains from one sample, sequenced in a study of blood T cell repertoires in COVID-19. Method: immunoSEQ multiplex PCR; TCRdb's copy keeps in-frame clones and lacks some. The sample carries roughly 160,000 clones, approximately 91% recorded once. The sequenced sample was peripheral blood. The receptors stem from a man aged 50-59 years with acute or convalescent COVID-19.

The rearrangement links TRBV11-2 to TRBJ1-2, with 7 bases aligning to TRBD1. Germline CDR1 SGHAT, CDR2 FQNNGV. The CDR3 covers 12 residues. After removal of 8 bases from V and 9 bases from J, the junction contained 9 bases not matched to a gene. The CDR3 nucleotides are TGTGCCAGCGGTAACGAGGGGGCAAGCTACACCTTC. Protein product: CASGNEGASYTF.

The chain is built from TRBV28 and TRBJ2-1; TRBD2 might be the D (5 bases). Trimming removed 5 bases at V and 10 bases at J, with 15 bases between. Germline CDR1 is MDHEN and CDR2 is SYDVKM. The CDR3 runs 13 residues. CDR3 nucleotides: TGTGCCAGCAGTAAAGCGGCATCCAGGGAGCAGTTCTTC. It specifies CASSKAASREQFF.

The chain uses TRBV2 and TRBJ1-6, with no clear D. Between the trimmed V and J ends, which lost 2 bases and 13 bases, there was a span of 6 bases. This CDR3 is 11 amino acids long. Germline loops: CDR1 SNHLY, CDR2 FYNNEI. The CDR3 reads CASSESGPLHF. The CDR3 DNA follows: TGTGCCAGCAGTGAAAGCGGCCCCCTCCACTTT.

J is TRBJ2-7 and V is TRBV11-2; the match to TRBD2 covers 12 bases. The V segment lost 2 bases and the J segment 5 bases; nucleotides outside the gene matches: 10. This CDR3 comprises 17 residues. CDR1 is SGHAT and CDR2 is FQNNGV in the germline V gene. In nucleotides, the CDR3 is TGTGCCAGCAGCTTAAATCGGCTAGCGGGAGGGAGGAACGAGCAGTACTTC. Protein sequence: CASSLNRLAGGRNEQYF.

This clone was detected once. The chain recombines TRBV7-8 with TRBJ2-2; no reliable D call. The V gene lost 7 bases and the J gene lost 5 bases, with 8 bases spanning the gap. The CDR3 length is 12 residues. CDR1 and CDR2 from the germline V gene are SGHVS and FQNEAQ. The CDR3: CASTDLTGELFF. The CDR3 nucleotides are TGTGCCAGCACCGATCTAACCGGGGAGCTGTTTTTT.

The chain is built from TRBV19 and TRBJ2-1; 7 nucleotides align to TRBD2. The J segment lost 4 bases and the V segment lost 4 bases, leaving 4 bases of the junction unmatched. This CDR3 contains 14 residues. Germline loops: CDR1 LNHDA, CDR2 SQIVND (reference sequence). CDR3 coding DNA: TGTGCCAGTAGTAGCCTAGCGGAGTACAATGAGCAGTTCTTC. It yields the protein CASSSLAEYNEQFF.

The chain combines TRBV2 with TRBJ1-1; 7 bases are a match to TRBD1. V trimming: 7 bases; J trimming: 2 bases; junction bases outside the gene matches: 10. Germline CDR1 reads SNHLY; CDR2 reads FYNNEI. There are 15 residues in the CDR3. In DNA form, the CDR3 reads TGTGCCAGCACCGACAGGGCGGGTGTAAACACTGAAGCTTTCTTT. This encodes CASTDRAGVNTEAFF. Full variable domain (outside the CDR3, taken from reference TRBV2 and TRBJ1-1): EPEVTQTPSHQVTQMGQEVILRCVPISNHLYFYWYRQILGQKVEFLVSFYNNEISEKSEIFDDQFSVERPDGSNFTLKIRSTKLEDSAMYFCASTDRAGVNTEAFFGQGTRLTVV.

The rearrangement links TRBV15 to TRBJ2-5; 8 bases are a match to TRBD1. CDR3 length: 15 residues. Trimming took 1 base from V and 3 from J; bases not matched to a gene: 4. From germline, CDR1 is LNHNV and CDR2 YYDKDF (reference sequence). CDR3 sequence reads: CATSRGTGGKETQYF. The CDR3, as DNA: TGTGCCACCAGCAGAGGTACAGGGGGAAAAGAGACCCAGTACTTC.

The V call is TRBV27, the J call TRBJ2-3; 11 nucleotides line up with TRBD2. V gave up 6 bases and J gave up 3 bases; unmatched junction bases: 2. The CDR3 length is 14 residues. Germline CDR1 MNHEY, CDR2 SMNVEV (reference sequence). The chain's CDR3 is CASRLAGGTDTQYF. In nucleotides, the CDR3 is TGTGCCAGCAGGTTAGCGGGAGGGACAGATACGCAGTATTTT.

The chain joins TRBV6-2 or TRBV6-3 to TRBJ2-7; TRBD1 matches 10 bases. The CDR3 runs to 14 residues. Germline V gene data show CDR1 as MNHEY and CDR2 as SVGEGT. V lost 6 bases and J lost 4; bases outside the gene matches: 6. CDR3 sequence reads: CASSRGQGIYEQYV. In DNA, the CDR3 is TGTGCCAGCAGCCGGGGACAGGGGATATACGAGCAGTACGTC.

The chain couples TRBV6-2 or TRBV6-3 to TRBJ1-2; 8 bases line up with TRBD1. CDR3 size: 14 residues. Germline CDR1 reads MNHEY; CDR2 reads SVGEGT. V lost 4 bases, J lost 2 bases, and 3 bases stayed unmatched. CDR3 bases: TGTGCCAGCAGTTTCCAGGGGGCAAACTATGGCTACACCTTC. Protein product: CASSFQGANYGYTF.

The gene calls are TRBV7-3 and TRBJ2-1, with D tentatively TRBD1 (5 bases). CDR3 size: 15 residues. CDR1 is SGHTA and CDR2 is FQGTGA in the germline V gene. The V end lost 2 bases, the J end lost 5 bases, and 13 bases lay between the germline ends. CDR3 bases: TGTGCCAGCAGCTTAGGGGTGGACACACACAATGAGCAGTTCTTC. Translated, it gives CASSLGVDTHNEQFF.

CDR3 amino acids: CASRGGTPLSYNEQFF. CDR3 DNA: TGTGCCAGCAGAGGAGGTACCCCACTCTCCTACAATGAGCAGTTCTTC. The V gene is TRBV27, the J gene TRBJ2-1; the D gene is possibly TRBD2 (5 bases). With 6 bases removed from V and 0 bases from J, the gap between germline ends came to 15 bases. Germline CDR1 and CDR2: MNHEY and SMNVEV (reference sequence). The CDR3 spans 16 residues.

This clone appeared once. This chain uses TRBV5-8 with TRBJ2-1, with 7 nucleotides matching TRBD1. CDR3 length: 13 amino acids. Trimming took 3 bases from V and 5 from J; bases not matched to a gene: 2. Germline assignment: CDR1 SGHTS and CDR2 YDEGEE. CDR3 in amino acids: CASSSGQNNEQFF. The CDR3, as DNA: TGTGCCAGCAGCTCGGGACAGAACAATGAGCAGTTCTTC.

V gene TRBV28 combines with J gene TRBJ1-2, with 8 bases that match TRBD1. The CDR3 is 13 residues long. The V and J ends lost 8 bases and 7 bases, in that order; junction bases with no gene match: 9. CDR1 is MDHEN, CDR2 SYDVKM, per germline. In DNA form, the CDR3 reads TGTGCCAGCGGTGACAGGGGAGAGTTTGGCTACACCTTC. Its protein product is CASGDRGEFGYTF.

This chain joins TRBV19 and TRBJ2-5, with 7 bases fitting TRBD1. Germline CDR1 and CDR2: LNHDA and SQIVND (reference sequence). This CDR3 is 13 amino acids long. With 7 bases clipped from V and 4 bases from J, the junction kept 6 bases outside the gene matches. The CDR3 reads CASNPTGVETQYF. The CDR3 DNA reads TGTGCCAGTAACCCTACAGGGGTAGAGACCCAGTACTTC. Variable domain in full (rest from reference TRBV19 and TRBJ2-5): DGGITQSPKYLFRKEGQNVTLSCEQNLNHDAMYWYRQDPGQGLRLIYYSQIVNDFQKGDIAEGYSVSREKKESFPLTVTSAQKNPTAFYLCASNPTGVETQYFGPGTRLLVL.

In this sample, this clone turned up a few times. The chain couples TRBV6-5 to TRBJ1-1, with D possibly matching TRBD1 (6 bases). Germline lookup yields CDR1 MNHEY and CDR2 SVGAGI. Trimming cost V 7 bases and J 2 bases, with 11 bases left between them. The CDR3 totals 13 residues. This chain's CDR3 is CASNQGHNTEAFF. The CDR3 nucleotides read TGTGCCAGCAACCAGGGGCACAACACTGAAGCTTTCTTT.

This sequence joins TRBV28 and TRBJ1-4, with TRBD1 identical over 7 bases. Trimming removed 7 bases from V and 3 bases from J; junction bases left unmatched: 2. This CDR3 is 13 amino acids long. Germline V gene lookup returns CDR1 MDHEN and CDR2 SYDVKM. The CDR3 spells CASIRGPNEKLFF. The CDR3 coding sequence is TGTGCCAGCATTAGGGGGCCTAATGAAAAACTGTTTTTT.

The chain couples TRBV28 to TRBJ1-5; 9 bases are a match to TRBD1. Germline V lookup: CDR1 MDHEN, CDR2 SYDVKM. V shed 8 bases and J 2 bases; nucleotides not matched to a gene: 4. CDR3 length equals 14 residues. CDR3 sequence: CASGTGPGNQPQHF. The CDR3, as DNA: TGTGCCAGCGGGACAGGGCCGGGCAATCAGCCCCAGCATTTT.

The CDR3 DNA reads TGTGCCAGCTCACCAGGGGAGTCGAACATTCAGTACTTC. Translating it yields CASSPGESNIQYF. The chain couples TRBV18 to TRBJ2-4; possible D gene TRBD2, 5 bases. This CDR3 comprises 13 residues. Trimming removed 2 bases from V and 7 bases from J, with 9 bases in between. The germline CDR1 and CDR2 sequences are KGHSH and LQKENI.

This chain connects TRBV7-2 to TRBJ1-2; D call uncertain. V was shortened by 6 bases and J by 8 bases, with 19 bases between the two germline ends. CDR1 and CDR2 (germline): SGHTA, FQGNSA. This CDR3 is 14 amino acids long. CDR3 bases: TGTGCCAGCAGGAGCCCGAATGTGGCGGGGGGCTACACCTTC. Translation gives CASRSPNVAGGYTF.

This chain links TRBV3-1 (or the pseudogene TRBV3-2) with TRBJ1-2; no definite D call. This CDR3 spans 15 amino acids. CDR1 and CDR2 from the germline V gene are LGHDT and YNNKEL (reference sequence). V gave up 3 bases and J gave up 1 base, with 12 bases separating them. CDR3 protein: CASSQVTDLNYGYTF. The CDR3 DNA follows: TGTGCCAGCAGCCAGGTAACAGATCTTAACTATGGCTACACCTTC.

The chain carries TRBV28 and TRBJ1-6; D unresolved. V lost 5 bases and J lost 15, with 14 bases in between. Germline values: CDR1 MDHEN, CDR2 SYDVKM. The CDR3 is made up of 12 amino acids. The CDR3 protein is CASSPPREFLHF. The CDR3 nucleotides read TGTGCCAGCAGTCCCCCGAGGGAGTTCCTCCACTTT.

This chain's CDR3 is CASSSGSLTGGEQFF. Written as DNA, the CDR3 is TGTGCCAGTAGTAGTGGGAGCCTCACGGGGGGTGAGCAGTTCTTC. The chain employs TRBV19 and TRBJ2-1; 7 bases match TRBD2. CDR3 size: 15 residues. Per germline, CDR1 LNHDA and CDR2 SQIVND (reference sequence). V shed 4 bases, J shed 9 bases, and the junction held 12 bases outside the gene matches.

The chain uses TRBV5-1 and TRBJ2-7; 7 bases align to TRBD1. The CDR3 has 14 residues. Germline CDR1 reads SGHRS; CDR2 reads YFSETQ. V was pared by 0 bases and J by 2 bases, with 2 bases of the junction left unmatched. The DNA of the CDR3 is TGCGCCAGCAGCTTGGGAGGGGGCCCCTACGAGCAGTACGTC. The encoded protein is CASSLGGGPYEQYV.

The chain joins TRBV6-5 to TRBJ2-7; TRBD2 is a possible D gene (6 bases). V was cut by 6 bases and J by 2 bases, with 17 bases left in between. The CDR3 covers 15 residues. Germline CDR1 and CDR2: MNHEY and SVGAGI. The CDR3 coding sequence is TGTGCCAGCAGAGCAGCGCTAGCGAACACCTACGAGCAGTACTTC. Protein product: CASRAALANTYEQYF.

This clone was seen just once. The chain employs TRBV7-2 and TRBJ2-4; the match to TRBD1 covers 10 bases. Per the germline V gene, CDR1 is SGHTA and CDR2 is FQGNSA. With V trimmed by 0 bases and J by 2 bases, 4 bases remained unmatched. This CDR3 region has 17 residues. CDR3 in amino acids: CASSLAGGQGPKNIQYF. The CDR3 nucleotides are TGTGCCAGCAGCTTAGCGGGGGGACAGGGGCCCAAAAACATTCAGTACTTC. The full variable domain, in which reference TRBV7-2 and TRBJ2-4 provide the parts outside the CDR3, is GAGVSQSPSNKVTEKGKDVELRCDPISGHTALYWYRQSLGQGLEFLIYFQGNSAPDKSGLPSDRFSAERTGGSVSTLTIQRTQQEDSAVYLCASSLAGGQGPKNIQYFGAGTRLSVL.

This clone has just a few counts. V gene TRBV4-2 combines with J gene TRBJ1-1; D is ambiguous. This CDR3 contains 14 residues. The germline V gene encodes CDR1 LGHNA and CDR2 YNFKEQ. The V gene lost 1 base and the J gene lost 4 bases, with 10 bases spanning the gap. The CDR3 region has the DNA TGTGCCAGCAGCCAAGGTCCGGGAGGCACTGAAGCTTTCTTT. This sequence encodes CASSQGPGGTEAFF.

The V gene is TRBV18, the J gene TRBJ2-7, with TRBD1 identical over 9 bases. The CDR3 length is 14 residues. J gave up 1 base and V 2 bases, and 0 bases lay outside the gene matches. CDR1 KGHSH and CDR2 LQKENI come from the germline V gene. CDR3 residues: CASSPGTGSYEQYV. The CDR3 DNA follows: TGTGCCAGCTCACCAGGGACAGGGTCCTACGAGCAGTACGTC.

V gene TRBV28 combines with J gene TRBJ1-2; a weak D match, TRBD1 (6 bases). The germline CDR1 and CDR2 sequences are MDHEN and SYDVKM. Trimming removed 6 bases at V and 8 bases at J, with 28 bases between. The CDR3 consists of 17 residues. The CDR3 DNA is TGTGCCAGCAGGAACTCGGGGGCAGGGAAGGGAGGGTACGGCTACACCTTC. As protein: CASRNSGAGKGGYGYTF.